The entry below gives a single T cell receptor beta chain sequence along with its context. This sample was taken from a study of blood T cell repertoires in COVID-19. Using immunoSEQ multiplex PCR, the repertoire was profiled, and TCRdb retains in-frame clones only, with some absent. Of 250,000 to 350,000 clones in the sample, around 90% were seen once. The specimen was PBMCs or T cells enriched from blood (not recorded which). This sequence was found in a woman in her twenties or thirties who had recovered from COVID-19.

CDR3 sequence (DNA): TGCAGCGTTGAAGATCGGGGGGGCACTGAAGCTTTCTTT. This sequence encodes CSVEDRGGTEAFF. The rearrangement links TRBV29-1 to TRBJ1-1; possibly TRBD1 for D (5 bases). The CDR3 is 13 residues long. CDR1 is SQVTM, CDR2 ANQGSEA, per germline. V was shortened by 0 bases and J by 4 bases, with 9 bases between the two germline ends.